Here is one TCR beta chain with its context. This specimen belongs to a study of shared clonotypes between healthy human individuals. Trimming pared 5 bases from V and 15 bases from J, leaving 26 bases between. CDR3 length: 16 amino acids. CDR1 and CDR2 from the germline V gene are MNHEY and SMNVEV (reference sequence). Method: immunoSEQ multiplex PCR; TCRdb's copy keeps in-frame clones and lacks some. The sample lists nearly 1 million clones, around three quarters seen once, with nearly 1.5% in the top ten. The sequence derives from a man in his late teens or twenties in good health. The J gene is TRBJ1-6, the V gene TRBV27; tentatively, D is TRBD1 (5 bases). Sequences were obtained from memory CD4+ T cells sorted from blood. Subset denoted: CD45RA-negative fraction. The chain's CDR3 is CASSHRAGSSFPFLHF. DNA for the CDR3: TGTGCCAGCAGTCACCGGGCAGGGTCATCTTTTCCATTCCTCCACTTT.